The clone carrying this TCR beta chain was observed a handful of times. Its antigen is not known. The germline CDR1 and CDR2 sequences are DFQATT and SNEGSKA (reference sequence). This CDR3 has 15 residues. V was trimmed by 6 bases and J by 2 bases, leaving 17 bases between them. TCRdb used MiXCR to reprocess the RT-PCR reads, holding one entry per CDR3 protein. Here the sample spans almost 250,000 distinct CDR3 sequences, less than 15% being singletons. The sample comes from a study of response to subunit inactivated influenza vaccine. Points from the study as a whole: The study's authors posited that every seasonal influenza vaccination enlists few new T cells.

The specimen comprised non-naive T cells sorted from PBMCs, sampled approximately 15 days before vaccination. The TCR sequence derives from a man aged 45-65 years who received an inactivated influenza vaccine. The V gene is TRBV20-1, the J gene TRBJ1-5; weak D call: TRBD1 (6 bases). The CDR3 DNA is TGCAGTGCGCCTCAAAGAGGGGGAGGCAATCAGCCCCAGCATTTT. Protein product: CSAPQRGGGNQPQHF.